This TCR beta chain was captured by sequencing in a study of blood T cell repertoires in COVID-19 (dated by TCRdb to 2019 to 2021). With regard to the full study: Samples covering the acute and convalescent phases of COVID-19 were provided by collaborators in the United States, Italy and Spain. Deeply sampled blood TCRbeta repertoires from subjects exposed to, actively infected with, or recovered from COVID-19 were included in the dataset. A de-identified subject ID, COVID-19 status, age in years and sex were almost always included in the sample metadata. The material from the prospective study consisted of cDNA or gDNA derived from T cells, B-cell-depleted T cells, or PBMCs. The samples were drawn from two sources: the first 160 participants of the ongoing ImmuneRACE study, and 950 to 1,500 subjects contributed by 6 global collaborators. Where HLA class I and class II types were available, the types were taken from metadata supplied by the sample provider, not from assay-based typing. The repertoires were released in a freely available public database meant as a resource for research on the immune response to SARS-CoV-2.

Regarding this clone: This receptor's antigen is unknown. No much larger clonotype is one base removed from it; base qualities were not supplied.

Study-wide findings and limitations: The quantity of clinical and demographic metadata differed by source and by participant and was supplied without curation.

Participants in the prospective study were aged roughly 18 to 100 years, lived in approximately 26 United States geographic areas, and enrolled through a virtual design. In the prospective study, cohorts were assigned on the basis of participant-reported clinical history obtained from a screening survey and a study questionnaire. ImmuneRACE Cohort 3 recovered participants were defined by two consecutive negative NP/OP PCR tests, healthcare professional clearance, or symptom resolution. In the prospective study, whole blood, serum and a nasopharyngeal or oropharyngeal swab were collected from each participant by mobile phlebotomists. Prospective study participants could optionally give additional blood draws and questionnaires over an approximately two-month period. Before DNA extraction, blood samples from the prospective study were shipped at room temperature or frozen. CDR1 and CDR2 were assigned from the germline V gene (reference sequence) as MNHEY and SMNVEV. The cysteine opens and the phenylalanine closes a CDR3 of 16 amino acids. Only the CDR3 part of the read is kept: 48 bases, read in frame from the first base. Trimming takes 1 base off V and 3 bases off J; junction bases not matched to a gene: 6.

TCRbeta CDR3 regions were amplified from genomic DNA by means of the immunoSEQ Assay, a bias-controlled multiplex PCR. From the authors' description of their analysis: Nucleated cell counts per sample were estimated from amplification of reference gene primers within the assay. Sequence reads were collapsed and filtered to measure the absolute abundance of every unique TCRbeta CDR3 rearrangement. For each sample, productive Simpson clonality was calculated as the square root of Simpson's diversity index across productive rearrangements. TCRdb's version of the immuneACCESS table is confined to in-frame rearrangements and falls short of the full clone set. An unresolved V gene accounts for under half of the shortfall where checked; the remainder is of unknown origin. Clone size and V and J calls were adopted from that table, with D and trimming inferred from the DNA. This sample gives around 260,000 clones in total; approximately 90% of them show up just once. Around 1.1% of the sample lies in the top ten.

The sequenced material came from PBMCs or T cells enriched from blood (not recorded which). The receptor was isolated from a woman aged 30 to 39 who had recovered from COVID-19. The chain was built from TRBV27 and TRBJ2-1; 7 of the junction bases match TRBD2. The CDR3 region has the sequence CASSLWGSGFYNEQFF. The DNA sequence is TGTGCCAGCAGTTTATGGGGTAGCGGGTTCTACAATGAGCAGTTCTTC.